Each of the 30 T cell receptor beta chains below was sequenced from the same sample in a study of blood T cells in healthy people across ages. Alongside a J-beta primer mix, a sample-barcoded 5' primer served in a second PCR lasting about 7 to 12 cycles. Using its own MiXCR run on the 5' RACE reads, TCRdb lists one record per CDR3 protein. The table shows roughly 1,500,000 distinct CDR3 sequences, with about 31% occurring only once. The material sequenced was blood. The receptors were sampled from a woman between 25 and 40 years old in good health.

The chain couples TRBV10-3 to TRBJ2-5; 7 positions agree with TRBD2. This CDR3 spans 13 amino acids. V shed 7 bases, J shed 4 bases, and the junction held 6 bases outside the gene matches. Germline V gene sequence: CDR1 ENHRY, CDR2 SYGVKD. The CDR3 region is CAIKVGEGETQYF. DNA of the CDR3: TGTGCCATCAAGGTGGGGGAGGGAGAGACCCAGTACTTC.

This clonotype was picked up one time. Being one base from a much bigger clone, this may be a read error. This chain joins TRBV5-1 and TRBJ2-1; 11 bases line up with TRBD2. The CDR3 spans 16 residues. CDR1 and CDR2 from the germline V gene are SGHRS and YFSETQ. For the CDR3, the DNA is TGCGCCAGCAGCTGGACGACTAGCGGGGAATACAATAAGCAGTTCTTC. This encodes CASSWTTSGEYNKQFF.

The V and J genes are TRBV3-1 and TRBJ2-7; 15 nucleotides align to TRBD2. The length of the CDR3 is 15 residues. V lost 4 bases to trimming and J lost 5 bases; unmatched junction nucleotides: 3. From germline, CDR1 is LGHDT and CDR2 YNNKEL (reference sequence). CDR3 sequence reads: CASSPGLAGGNEQYF. CDR3 bases: TGTGCCAGCAGCCCGGGACTAGCGGGGGGCAACGAGCAGTACTTC.

The CDR3 DNA reads as TGTGCCAGCAGCGCCCATATTAGCGTCCTGGATACGCAGTATTTT. Its protein is CASSAHISVLDTQYF. J is TRBJ2-3 and V is TRBV9; D perhaps matches TRBD2 (5 bases). Between the trimmed V and J ends, which lost 3 bases and 6 bases, there was a span of 17 bases. Germline loops: CDR1 SGDLS, CDR2 YYNGEE. The CDR3 has 15 amino acids.

The rearrangement links TRBV5-1 to TRBJ1-1; no clear D gene. Germline assignment: CDR1 SGHRS and CDR2 YFSETQ. CDR3 length: 16 residues. Trimming removed 0 bases from V and 2 bases from J, with 14 bases in between. CDR3 region: CASSLGPAADNTEAFF. CDR3 DNA sequence: TGCGCCAGCAGCTTGGGTCCGGCAGCCGACAACACTGAAGCTTTCTTT.

The rearrangement uses TRBV7-3 and TRBJ1-1; D not resolved. Germline CDR1 is SGHTA and CDR2 is FQGTGA. The CDR3 totals 14 residues. Trimming pared 5 bases from V and 4 bases from J, leaving 14 bases between. The CDR3 DNA is TGTGCCAGCAGCGCCTCGCGGGAAAGCACTGAAGCTTTCTTT. It codes for CASSASRESTEAFF.

This clonotype was detected a few times. The chain links TRBV5-1 to TRBJ2-2; possibly TRBD2 for D (5 bases). V lost 0 bases and J lost 6, with 9 bases in between. This CDR3 has 14 amino acids. The germline CDR1 and CDR2 sequences are SGHRS and YFSETQ. The CDR3 reads CASSLDGVAGELFF. The CDR3 bases are TGCGCCAGCAGCTTGGACGGGGTGGCCGGGGAGCTGTTTTTT.

This chain links TRBV7-8 with TRBJ1-2; D unresolved. The V end lost 4 bases, the J end lost 4 bases, and 19 bases lay between the germline ends. The CDR3 sequence is 16 residues long. Germline values: CDR1 SGHVS, CDR2 FQNEAQ. The CDR3 protein is CASSSTGWEVRYGYTF. The CDR3 nucleotides read TGTGCCAGCAGCTCGACGGGGTGGGAAGTTCGCTATGGCTACACCTTC.

This clonotype was counted at least ten times. CDR3 DNA: TGCAGTGCTAGAGACCCGGGCCACCAACTAGCCTACGAGCAGTACTTC. Residues: CSARDPGHQLAYEQYF. V is TRBV20-1 and J is TRBJ2-7, with D perhaps TRBD2 (5 bases). Looked up from germline, CDR1 is DFQATT and CDR2 is SNEGSKA (reference sequence). This CDR3 is 16 amino acids long. Trimming stripped 0 bases from V and 2 bases from J, with 17 bases between.

This clonotype was picked up a small number of times. The CDR3, as DNA: TGTGCCAGCAGTTTCGGACCCACACGCCTGAACACTGAAGCTTTCTTT. It specifies CASSFGPTRLNTEAFF. This sequence joins TRBV12-3 or TRBV12-4 and TRBJ1-1; D is unclear. Deletions cut 3 bases from V and 0 bases from J, with 14 bases between. The CDR3 contains 16 residues.

This clonotype was recorded at least ten times. The chain recombines TRBV20-1 with TRBJ1-2, with D possibly TRBD1 on 6 matching bases. The CDR3 extends over 15 amino acids. V shed 0 bases and J shed 8 bases, with 19 bases lying between them. CDR1 and CDR2 (germline): DFQATT, SNEGSKA (reference sequence). The CDR3 DNA reads as TGCAGTGCTAGAGATCCGTCGACGGGGGCTTGGGGCTACACCTTC. Its protein is CSARDPSTGAWGYTF.

There are a few counts of this clonotype. The rearrangement uses TRBV10-3 and TRBJ2-7; D is possibly TRBD1 or TRBD2 (5 bases each). The V gene's germline CDR1 is ENHRY and CDR2 SYGVKD. The CDR3 spans 13 residues. V lost 8 bases and J 2 bases, leaving 13 bases between the germline ends. The CDR3 DNA reads as TGTGCCATCCGGGACGACGCCCCCTACGAGCAGTACTTC. It codes for CAIRDDAPYEQYF.

V gene TRBV24-1 combines with J gene TRBJ1-5; 10 nucleotides align to TRBD1. V was clipped by 3 bases and J by 9 bases; unmatched bases: 7. The germline V gene has CDR1 KGHDR and CDR2 SFDVKD. The CDR3 totals 15 residues. The CDR3 DNA reads TGTGCCACCAGTGATCCAAGGACAGGGGGGCTGCCCCAGCATTTT. Amino acids: CATSDPRTGGLPQHF.

The gene calls are TRBV6-6 and TRBJ2-1; 7 bases align to TRBD2. The CDR3 has 15 residues. The germline CDR1 and CDR2 sequences are MNHNY and SVGAGI (reference sequence). V was pared by 2 bases and J by 9 bases, with 10 bases of the junction left unmatched. This CDR3 is CASSYDGLAGVEQFF. For the CDR3, the DNA is TGTGCCAGCAGTTACGACGGACTTGCGGGAGTTGAGCAGTTCTTC.

This clonotype was counted between two and nine times. The chain combines TRBV20-1 with TRBJ2-7; 8 nucleotides match TRBD2. Germline V lookup: CDR1 DFQATT, CDR2 SNEGSKA (reference sequence). This CDR3 is built from 14 residues. Trimming removed 3 bases from V and 3 bases from J; junction bases left unmatched: 7. This CDR3 reads CSASWAGGDYEQYF. In DNA form, the CDR3 reads TGCAGTGCTAGCTGGGCGGGGGGTGACTACGAGCAGTACTTC.

The chain joins TRBV28 to TRBJ2-3; D might be TRBD2 (5 bases). The germline gives CDR1 MDHEN, CDR2 SYDVKM. The V end lost 6 bases, the J end lost 5 bases, and 21 bases lay between the germline ends. The CDR3 contains 16 residues. The CDR3 is CASSPRSGLAGDTQYF. For the CDR3, the DNA is TGTGCCAGCAGCCCAAGGTCCGGACTGGCCGGAGATACGCAGTATTTT. The whole variable domain, remainder taken from reference TRBV28 and TRBJ2-3, is DVKVTQSSRYLVKRTGEKVFLECVQDMDHENMFWYRQDPGLGLRLIYFSYDVKMKEKGDIPEGYSVSREKKERFSLILESASTNQTSMYLCASSPRSGLAGDTQYFGPGTRLTVL.

This chain joins TRBV24-1 and TRBJ2-7, with 7 bases lining up with TRBD2. V was clipped by 6 bases and J by 2 bases; unmatched bases: 12. The CDR3 covers 16 residues. The germline V gene encodes CDR1 KGHDR and CDR2 SFDVKD. CDR3 amino acids: CATSCALGGTTYEQYF. CDR3 DNA: TGTGCCACCAGTTGTGCCTTGGGGGGGACGACCTACGAGCAGTACTTC.

This clonotype was seen a few times. The genes are TRBV9 and TRBJ1-2, with no clear D. Per the germline V gene, CDR1 is SGDLS and CDR2 is YYNGEE. The length of the CDR3 is 16 residues. Trimming cost V 1 base and J 0 bases, with 13 bases left between them. This CDR3 is CASSVQALGTNYGYTF. As DNA, the CDR3 is TGTGCCAGCAGCGTACAGGCCTTGGGCACTAACTATGGCTACACCTTC.

This clonotype was picked up a small number of times. This chain uses TRBV27 with TRBJ2-7; D possibly corresponds to TRBD2 (6 bases). CDR3 length: 16 residues. The V end was cut by 7 bases, the J end by 3 bases, with 22 bases between. CDR1 and CDR2 from the germline V gene are MNHEY and SMNVEV (reference sequence). CDR3 loop: CASTPGVRGTSYEQYF. CDR3 DNA sequence: TGTGCCAGCACCCCTGGGGTCCGGGGGACCAGCTACGAGCAGTACTTC.

The chain uses TRBV3-1 and TRBJ2-1, with D tentatively TRBD2 (6 bases). Germline-derived CDR1 and CDR2 are LGHDT and YNNKEL (reference sequence). Trimming cost V 4 bases and J 5 bases, with 15 bases left between them. The CDR3 contains 15 residues. The CDR3 is CASSPRLASDNEQFF. The CDR3 region has the DNA TGTGCCAGCAGCCCGAGGCTAGCTAGCGACAATGAGCAGTTCTTC.

The chain carries TRBV5-5 and TRBJ1-4; D remains unclear. This CDR3 has 15 amino acids. Trimming took off 0 bases at V and 4 bases at J, with 10 bases between the two ends. The V gene's germline CDR1 is SGHKS and CDR2 YYEKEE (reference sequence). The CDR3 reads CASSLGYGHNEKLFF. Written as DNA, the CDR3 is TGTGCCAGCAGCTTGGGTTACGGGCATAATGAAAAACTGTTTTTT.

The chain is built from TRBV20-1 and TRBJ1-2, with 7 bases matching TRBD1. V shed 3 bases and J 2 bases; nucleotides not matched to a gene: 3. Germline V lookup: CDR1 DFQATT, CDR2 SNEGSKA (reference sequence). The CDR3 consists of 13 residues. In DNA, the CDR3 is TGCAGTGCTAGTGAGGGGGCAAACTATGGCTACACCTTC. It encodes CSASEGANYGYTF.

This clonotype was detected only a few times. This chain links TRBV27 with TRBJ1-6, with D unresolved. The CDR3 runs to 15 residues. The V gene's germline CDR1 is MNHEY and CDR2 SMNVEV (reference sequence). Trimming cost V 5 bases and J 2 bases, with 10 bases left between them. CDR3 in amino acids: CASSSRDAYNSPLHF. In DNA form, the CDR3 reads TGTGCCAGCAGTAGTAGGGATGCCTATAATTCACCCCTCCACTTT.

This rearrangement joins TRBV19 to TRBJ1-5; D gene unclear. The CDR3 contains 12 residues. CDR1 and CDR2 (germline): LNHDA, SQIVND (reference sequence). The V end was cut by 3 bases, the J end by 9 bases, with 9 bases between. The CDR3 loop is CASSIERPPQHF. Here the CDR3 DNA reads TGTGCCAGTAGTATTGAGCGGCCGCCCCAGCATTTT.

This clonotype appeared many times. The chain recombines TRBV25-1 with TRBJ2-1, with a possible D match to TRBD2 (6 bases). The CDR3 runs to 16 residues. Trimming shortened V by 2 bases and J by 2 bases, and 13 bases separated the two germline ends. In germline, CDR1 is MGHDK, CDR2 SYGVNS. The CDR3, as DNA: TGTGCCAGCAGTGAAACTGGTAGCGGTCCCTACAATGAGCAGTTCTTC. Protein product: CASSETGSGPYNEQFF.

This clonotype has just a few counts. V is TRBV28 and J is TRBJ2-1, with TRBD2 matching 7 bases. The CDR3 is 15 amino acids. Trimming cost V 5 bases and J 3 bases; bases outside gene matches: 7. Germline assignment: CDR1 MDHEN and CDR2 SYDVKM. The CDR3 sequence: CASSSGISRYNEQFF. The CDR3 region has the DNA TGTGCCAGCAGTAGCGGGATATCCCGCTACAATGAGCAGTTCTTC.

The genes are TRBV5-1 and TRBJ2-1; TRBD1 agrees at 9 bases. The CDR3 runs 18 residues. V trimming: 0 bases; J trimming: 3 bases; junction bases outside the gene matches: 10. The germline V gene encodes CDR1 SGHRS and CDR2 YFSETQ. CDR3 residues: CASSLVTGTGGLYNEQFF. The CDR3 nucleotides are TGCGCCAGCAGCTTGGTAACGGGTACAGGGGGCCTCTACAATGAGCAGTTCTTC.

This chain connects TRBV9 to TRBJ2-3; 8 positions agree with TRBD2. The CDR3 covers 15 residues. The ends lost 4 bases at V and 2 bases at J; junction bases unmatched: 6. Germline V gene lookup returns CDR1 SGDLS and CDR2 YYNGEE. This CDR3 reads CASSLSGDNTDTQYF. In DNA, the CDR3 is TGTGCCAGCAGCCTTAGCGGGGATAACACAGATACGCAGTATTTT.

The rearrangement links TRBV5-1 to TRBJ2-3; 10 bases align to TRBD2. With V trimmed by 0 bases and J by 2 bases, 9 bases remained unmatched. The CDR3 is 18 amino acids. In germline, CDR1 is SGHRS, CDR2 YFSETQ. CDR3 nucleotide sequence: TGCGCCAGCAGCTTGGTCGGACTAGCGGCCGCCTTCACAGATACGCAGTATTTT. Translation gives CASSLVGLAAAFTDTQYF.

Regarding this clonotype: This may stem from a read error, because a much larger clone lies one nucleotide away. The gene calls are TRBV27 and TRBJ1-1; D unresolved. Trimming removed 6 bases at V and 1 base at J, with 9 bases between. There are 13 residues in the CDR3. The V gene's germline CDR1 is MNHEY and CDR2 SMNVEV (reference sequence). DNA for the CDR3: TGTGCCAGCAGGCCCCGGGGGAACACTGAAGCTTTCTTT. Encoded protein: CASRPRGNTEAFF.